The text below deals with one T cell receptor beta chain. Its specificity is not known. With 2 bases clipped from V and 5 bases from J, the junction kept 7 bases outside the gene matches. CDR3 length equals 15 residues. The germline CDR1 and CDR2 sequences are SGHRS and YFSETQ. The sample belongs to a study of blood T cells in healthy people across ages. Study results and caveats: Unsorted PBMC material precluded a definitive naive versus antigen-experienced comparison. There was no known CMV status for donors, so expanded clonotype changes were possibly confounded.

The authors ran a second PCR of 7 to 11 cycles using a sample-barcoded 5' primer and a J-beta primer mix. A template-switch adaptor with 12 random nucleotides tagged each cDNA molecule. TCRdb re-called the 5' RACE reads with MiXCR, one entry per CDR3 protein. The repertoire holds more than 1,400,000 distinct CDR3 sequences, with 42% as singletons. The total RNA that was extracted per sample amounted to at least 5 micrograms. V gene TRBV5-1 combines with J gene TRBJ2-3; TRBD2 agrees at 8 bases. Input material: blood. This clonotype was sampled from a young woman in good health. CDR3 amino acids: CASSFSGGEGDTQYF. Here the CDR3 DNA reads TGCGCCAGCAGCTTCTCCGGGGGGGAGGGAGATACGCAGTATTTT.